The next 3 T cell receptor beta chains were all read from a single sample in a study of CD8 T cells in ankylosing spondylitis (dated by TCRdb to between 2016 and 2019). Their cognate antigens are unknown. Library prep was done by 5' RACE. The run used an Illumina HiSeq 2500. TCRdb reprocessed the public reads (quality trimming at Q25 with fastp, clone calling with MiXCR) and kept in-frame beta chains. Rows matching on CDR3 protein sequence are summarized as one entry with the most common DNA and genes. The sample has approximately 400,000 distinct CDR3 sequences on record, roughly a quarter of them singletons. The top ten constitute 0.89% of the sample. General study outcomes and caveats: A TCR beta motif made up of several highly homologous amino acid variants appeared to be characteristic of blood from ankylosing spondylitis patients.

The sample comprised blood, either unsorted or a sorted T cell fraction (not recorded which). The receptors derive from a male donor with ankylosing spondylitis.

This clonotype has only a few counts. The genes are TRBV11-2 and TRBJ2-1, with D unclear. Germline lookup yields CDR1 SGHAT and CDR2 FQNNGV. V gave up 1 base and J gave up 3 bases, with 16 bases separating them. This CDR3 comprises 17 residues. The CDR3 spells CASSLVVSRNFYNEQFF. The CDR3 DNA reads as TGTGCCAGCAGCTTAGTGGTTAGCCGGAACTTCTACAATGAGCAGTTCTTC.

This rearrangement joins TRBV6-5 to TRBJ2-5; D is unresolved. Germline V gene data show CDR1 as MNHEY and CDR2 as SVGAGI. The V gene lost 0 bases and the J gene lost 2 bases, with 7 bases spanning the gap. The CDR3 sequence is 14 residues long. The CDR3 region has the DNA TGTGCCAGCAGTTACTCCCAACAGCAAGAGACCCAGTACTTC. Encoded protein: CASSYSQQQETQYF.

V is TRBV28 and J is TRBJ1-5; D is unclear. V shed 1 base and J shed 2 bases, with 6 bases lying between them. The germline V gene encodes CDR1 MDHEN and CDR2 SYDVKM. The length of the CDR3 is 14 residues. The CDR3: CASSLSVGNQPQHF. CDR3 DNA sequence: TGTGCCAGCAGTTTATCCGTTGGCAATCAGCCCCAGCATTTT.